This T cell receptor (beta chain) was recorded in a study of T cell repertoires in cytomegalovirus infection. This clonotype was counted a few times. Its specificity is unknown. Germline-derived CDR1 and CDR2 are LNHDA and SQIVND (reference sequence). The CDR3 covers 14 residues. With 4 bases clipped from V and 4 bases from J, the junction kept 6 bases outside the gene matches. TCRdb recomputed calls from the reads with MiXCR, one row per CDR3 protein. The data show about 310,000 distinct CDR3 sequences, roughly 25% seen once. The chain couples TRBV19 to TRBJ1-1; TRBD1 matches at 7 bases. This clonotype originated in a human donor in good health (CMV status not recorded). Some clones in this sample may be carry-over from other donors' samples. The sample consisted of cultured PBMCs, taken from culture after CMV antigen stimulation. As DNA, the CDR3 is TGTGCCAGTAGTACCCTAAGGGGGCCCACTGAAGCTTTCTTT. It specifies CASSTLRGPTEAFF. Full variable domain (rest looked up from reference TRBV19 and TRBJ1-1): DGGITQSPKYLFRKEGQNVTLSCEQNLNHDAMYWYRQDPGQGLRLIYYSQIVNDFQKGDIAEGYSVSREKKESFPLTVTSAQKNPTAFYLCASSTLRGPTEAFFGQGTRLTVV.